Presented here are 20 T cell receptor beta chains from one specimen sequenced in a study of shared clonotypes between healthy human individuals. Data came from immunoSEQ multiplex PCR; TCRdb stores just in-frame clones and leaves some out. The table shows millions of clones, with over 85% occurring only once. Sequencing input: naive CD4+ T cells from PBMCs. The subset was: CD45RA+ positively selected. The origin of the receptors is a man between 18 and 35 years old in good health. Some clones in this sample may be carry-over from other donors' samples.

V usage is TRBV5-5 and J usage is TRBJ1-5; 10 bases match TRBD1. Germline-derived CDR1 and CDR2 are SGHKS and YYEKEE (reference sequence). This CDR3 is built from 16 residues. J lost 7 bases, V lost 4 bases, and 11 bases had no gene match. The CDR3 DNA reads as TGTGCCAGCAGCACGGGACAGGGGACACAGGGGCAGCCCCAGCATTTT. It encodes CASSTGQGTQGQPQHF.

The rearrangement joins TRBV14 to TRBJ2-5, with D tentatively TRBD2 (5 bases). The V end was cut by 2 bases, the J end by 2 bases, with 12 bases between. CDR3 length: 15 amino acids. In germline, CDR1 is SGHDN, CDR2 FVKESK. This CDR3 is CASSQPSSGQETQYF. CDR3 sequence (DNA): TGTGCCAGCAGCCAACCTTCGAGCGGACAAGAGACCCAGTACTTC.

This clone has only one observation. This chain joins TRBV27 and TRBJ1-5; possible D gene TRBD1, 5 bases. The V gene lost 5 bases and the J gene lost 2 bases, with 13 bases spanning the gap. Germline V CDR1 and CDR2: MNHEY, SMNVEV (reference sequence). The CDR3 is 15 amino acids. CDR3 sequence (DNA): TGTGCCAGCAGTCCGCGAGGGGTTCGCAATCAGCCCCAGCATTTT. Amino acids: CASSPRGVRNQPQHF.

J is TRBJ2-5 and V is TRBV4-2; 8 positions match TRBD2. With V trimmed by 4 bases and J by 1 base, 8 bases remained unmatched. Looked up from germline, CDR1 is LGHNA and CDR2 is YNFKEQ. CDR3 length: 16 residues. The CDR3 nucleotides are TGTGCCAGCAGCCTAACTAGCGGAGGGGGCCAAGAGACCCAGTACTTC. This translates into CASSLTSGGGQETQYF.

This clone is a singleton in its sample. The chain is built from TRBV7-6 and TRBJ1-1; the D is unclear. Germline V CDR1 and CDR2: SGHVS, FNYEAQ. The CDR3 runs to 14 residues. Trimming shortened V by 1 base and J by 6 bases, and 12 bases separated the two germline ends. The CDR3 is CASSLEGRFAEAFF. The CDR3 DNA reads TGTGCCAGCAGCTTAGAGGGCCGCTTTGCTGAAGCTTTCTTT.

The CDR3 loop reads CASSPLNPRGGELFF. The CDR3 DNA reads as TGTGCCAGCAGCCCCCTAAACCCTCGGGGCGGGGAGCTGTTTTTT. V usage is TRBV11-2 and J usage is TRBJ2-2, with D maybe TRBD2 (5 bases). The germline V and J ends were trimmed by 5 bases and 7 bases, with 17 bases remaining between them. The CDR3 length is 15 residues. Per the germline V gene, CDR1 is SGHAT and CDR2 is FQNNGV.

This chain's CDR3 is CASIKGGTTGNTIYF. The CDR3 nucleotides are TGTGCCAGCATCAAAGGGGGGACAACTGGAAACACCATATATTTT. The gene calls are TRBV28 and TRBJ1-3; D is possibly TRBD1 (6 bases). V lost 7 bases and J lost 2, with 15 bases in between. The CDR3 spans 15 residues. Germline CDR1 MDHEN, CDR2 SYDVKM.

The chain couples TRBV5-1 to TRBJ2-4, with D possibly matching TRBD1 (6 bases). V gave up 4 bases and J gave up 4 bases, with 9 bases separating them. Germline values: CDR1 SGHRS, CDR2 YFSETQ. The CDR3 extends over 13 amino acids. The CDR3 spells CASSSGQKNIQYF. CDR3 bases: TGCGCCAGCAGCAGCGGACAGAAAAACATTCAGTACTTC.

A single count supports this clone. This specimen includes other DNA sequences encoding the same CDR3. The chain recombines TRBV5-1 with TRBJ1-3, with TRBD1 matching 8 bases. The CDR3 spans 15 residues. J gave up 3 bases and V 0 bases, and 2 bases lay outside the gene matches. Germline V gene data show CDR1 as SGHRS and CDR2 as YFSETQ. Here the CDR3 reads CASSLETGGGNTIYF. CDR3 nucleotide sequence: TGCGCCAGCAGCTTGGAAACAGGGGGTGGAAACACCATATATTTT.

The DNA of the CDR3 is TGTGCCAGCAGTGTGGGCTTCACAGATACGCAGTATTTT. This translates into CASSVGFTDTQYF. The chain carries TRBV6-1 and TRBJ2-3; D remains ambiguous. The CDR3 sequence is 13 residues long. Trimming took 4 bases from V and 2 from J, leaving 7 bases between them. Germline values: CDR1 MNHNS, CDR2 SASEGT.

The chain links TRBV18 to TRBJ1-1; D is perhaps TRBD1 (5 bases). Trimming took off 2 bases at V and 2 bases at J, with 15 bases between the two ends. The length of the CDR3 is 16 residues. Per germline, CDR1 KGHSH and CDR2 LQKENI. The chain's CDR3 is CASSPSAGLINTEAFF. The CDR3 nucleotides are TGTGCCAGCTCACCATCGGCGGGACTGATTAACACTGAAGCTTTCTTT.

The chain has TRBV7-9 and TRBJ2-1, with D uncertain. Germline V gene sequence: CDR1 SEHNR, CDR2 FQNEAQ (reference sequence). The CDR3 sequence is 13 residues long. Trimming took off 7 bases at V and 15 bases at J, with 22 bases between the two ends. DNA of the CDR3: TGTGCCAGCACCGAACCTCCTGGACGGTTGGGGTTCTTC. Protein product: CASTEPPGRLGFF.

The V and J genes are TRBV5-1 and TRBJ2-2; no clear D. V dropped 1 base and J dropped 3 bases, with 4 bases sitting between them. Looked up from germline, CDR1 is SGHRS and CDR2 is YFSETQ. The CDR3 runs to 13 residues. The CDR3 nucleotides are TGCGCCAGCAGCTTGCGCCACACCGGGGAGCTGTTTTTT. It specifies CASSLRHTGELFF. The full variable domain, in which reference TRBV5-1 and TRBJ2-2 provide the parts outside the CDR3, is KAGVTQTPRYLIKTRGQQVTLSCSPISGHRSVSWYQQTPGQGLQFLFEYFSETQRNKGNFPGRFSGRQFSNSRSEMNVSTLELGDSALYLCASSLRHTGELFFGEGSRLTVL.

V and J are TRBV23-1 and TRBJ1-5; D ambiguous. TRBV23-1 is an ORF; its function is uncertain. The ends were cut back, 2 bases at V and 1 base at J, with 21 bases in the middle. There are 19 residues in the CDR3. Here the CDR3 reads CASSQPWVRGLGSNQPQHF. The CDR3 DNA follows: TGCGCCAGCAGTCAACCATGGGTCCGAGGTTTAGGCAGCAATCAGCCCCAGCATTTT.

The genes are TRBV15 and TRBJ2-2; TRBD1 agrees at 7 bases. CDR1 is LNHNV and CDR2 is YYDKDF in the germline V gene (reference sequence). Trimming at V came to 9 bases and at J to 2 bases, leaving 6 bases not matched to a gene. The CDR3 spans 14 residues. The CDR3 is CATRRQGNTGELFF. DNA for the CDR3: TGTGCCACTCGCCGACAGGGCAACACCGGGGAGCTGTTTTTT.

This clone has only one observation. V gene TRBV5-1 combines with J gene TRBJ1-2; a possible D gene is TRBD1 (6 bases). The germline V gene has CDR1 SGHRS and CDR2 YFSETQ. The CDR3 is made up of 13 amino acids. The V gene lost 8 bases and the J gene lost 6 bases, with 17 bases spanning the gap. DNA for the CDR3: TGCGCCAGTAGGTCCGGGACACGGGATGGCTACACCTTC. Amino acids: CASRSGTRDGYTF.

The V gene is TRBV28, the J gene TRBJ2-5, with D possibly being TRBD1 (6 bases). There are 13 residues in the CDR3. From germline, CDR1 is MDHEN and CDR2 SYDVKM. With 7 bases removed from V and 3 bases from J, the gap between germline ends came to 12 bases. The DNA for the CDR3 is TGTGCCAGCATCGAACCAGGGGAAGAGACCCAGTACTTC. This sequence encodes CASIEPGEETQYF.

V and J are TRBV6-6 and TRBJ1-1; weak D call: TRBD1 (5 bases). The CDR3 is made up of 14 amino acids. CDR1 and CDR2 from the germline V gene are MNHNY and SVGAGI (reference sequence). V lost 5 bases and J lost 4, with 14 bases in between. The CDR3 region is CASSQTVVVTEAFF. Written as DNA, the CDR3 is TGTGCCAGCAGTCAGACAGTTGTAGTCACTGAAGCTTTCTTT.

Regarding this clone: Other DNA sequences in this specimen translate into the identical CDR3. The CDR3 here is CASSERVSTDTQYF. The CDR3 DNA sequence: TGCGCCAGCAGTGAGAGGGTAAGCACAGATACGCAGTATTTT. J is TRBJ2-3 and V is TRBV10-1; D gene ambiguous. This CDR3 spans 14 amino acids. V gave up 2 bases and J gave up 0 bases, with 6 bases separating them. Germline V gene lookup returns CDR1 WNHNN and CDR2 SYGVQD (reference sequence).

The CDR3 DNA is TGTGCCAGCAGTTACCTGGACAGGGCGGGTCAGCCCCAGCATTTT. Its translation: CASSYLDRAGQPQHF. The chain is built from TRBV6-5 and TRBJ1-5, with 8 bases identical to TRBD1. The ends lost 2 bases at V and 6 bases at J; junction bases unmatched: 6. In germline, CDR1 is MNHEY, CDR2 SVGAGI. The CDR3 runs 15 residues.